One and the same sample provided the 28 T cell receptor beta chains below, sequenced in a study of metastatic and nonmetastatic thyroid tumors. Not a single patient had been given any form of treatment at any point before undergoing thyroid surgery. MiXCR reprocessed the PCR reads for TCRdb. Of 40,000 to 55,000 clones detected, approximately 15% appear once; the ten largest clones hold 2.5% to 3%. Sequenced input: blood. Receptor source: a female donor with papillary thyroid cancer or a benign thyroid nodule (not recorded which). Some clones in this sample may be carry-over from other donors' samples.

This clone appeared many times. This chain joins TRBV6-6 and TRBJ2-3; a possible D gene is TRBD1 (5 bases). Per germline, CDR1 MNHNY and CDR2 SVGAGI (reference sequence). Trimming shortened V by 7 bases and J by 2 bases, and 31 bases separated the two germline ends. The CDR3 loop spans 20 amino acids. As DNA, the CDR3 is TGTGCCAGCACCAACACCCCCGCCTTAACAGGCAGAGAATACACAGATACGCAGTATTTT. Encoded protein: CASTNTPALTGREYTDTQYF.

This clone was counted at least ten times. A much larger clonotype is one base distant, so this may be a read error. V and J are TRBV15 and TRBJ1-4, with a weak D call TRBD1 (6 bases). CDR1 LNHNV and CDR2 YYDKDF come from the germline V gene (reference sequence). The CDR3 sequence is 16 residues long. This CDR3 is CATSRDRGATNEKLLF. CDR3 DNA sequence: TGTGCCACCAGCAGAGATCGGGGGGCGACTAATGAAAAACTGCTTTTT.

This clone was seen only a few times. It may be a read error: a sequence one base away is much more abundant. The J gene is TRBJ2-1, the V gene TRBV3-1; the D is unclear. V was shortened by 3 bases and J by 2 bases, with 8 bases between the two germline ends. Germline CDR1 is LGHDT and CDR2 is YNNKEL (reference sequence). This CDR3 spans 14 amino acids. The CDR3: CASSQAVPYNEQFF. As DNA, the CDR3 is TGTGCCAGCAGCCAGGCCGTCCCCTACAATGAGCAGTTCTTC.

The sample holds many counts of this clone. The chain carries TRBV7-3 and TRBJ2-3, with D uncertain. Germline V gene data show CDR1 as SGHTA and CDR2 as FQGTGA. V was clipped by 2 bases and J by 1 base, with 13 bases between them. The CDR3 covers 16 residues. DNA for the CDR3: TGTGCCAGCAGCTTACAAGCGTCTTCCGGCACAGATACGCAGTATTTT. Its translation is CASSLQASSGTDTQYF.

At least ten counts were recorded for this clone. The chain couples TRBV15 to TRBJ1-4; D remains ambiguous. V lost 1 base, J lost 7 bases, and 7 bases lay in between. The CDR3 totals 13 residues. Germline CDR1 and CDR2: LNHNV and YYDKDF (reference sequence). Here the CDR3 DNA reads TGTGCCACCAGCAGAGTCCCTTCTGAAAAACTGTTTTTT. Its protein product is CATSRVPSEKLFF.

This clone was counted only a few times. V gene TRBV28 combines with J gene TRBJ2-7; a possible D gene is TRBD1 (6 bases). Germline lookup yields CDR1 MDHEN and CDR2 SYDVKM. Trimming removed 6 bases from V and 2 bases from J, with 8 bases in between. The CDR3 is 12 residues long. The CDR3 here is CASRDRAYEQYF. For the CDR3, the DNA is TGTGCCAGCAGGGACAGAGCCTACGAGCAGTACTTC.

This clone was seen many times. The rearrangement uses TRBV3-1 and TRBJ2-5; D not certain. CDR1 and CDR2 (germline): LGHDT, YNNKEL (reference sequence). This CDR3 is built from 14 residues. V lost 6 bases, J lost 7 bases, and 18 bases lay in between. CDR3 loop: CASSPLRLAWTQYF. CDR3 nucleotide sequence: TGTGCCAGCAGTCCGCTCCGGCTCGCTTGGACCCAGTACTTC.

This clone was detected ten times or more. The genes are TRBV16 and TRBJ2-2; TRBD1 agrees at 10 bases. V lost 5 bases, J lost 7 bases, and 7 bases stayed unmatched. The germline gives CDR1 KGHSY, CDR2 FQNENV. CDR3 length equals 15 residues. The chain's CDR3 is CASSADRGQGGELFF. Written as DNA, the CDR3 is TGTGCCAGCAGCGCCGACAGGGGGCAAGGCGGGGAGCTGTTTTTT.

V gene TRBV20-1 combines with J gene TRBJ2-3, with D uncertain. Germline values: CDR1 DFQATT, CDR2 SNEGSKA (reference sequence). The V and J ends lost 4 bases and 0 bases respectively, with 11 bases between them. The CDR3 is made up of 14 amino acids. In DNA form, the CDR3 reads TGCAGTGCTATTATACAGCCTAGCACAGATACGCAGTATTTT. Translating it yields CSAIIQPSTDTQYF.

The V and J genes are TRBV5-1 and TRBJ2-6, with D unresolved. V was pared by 2 bases and J by 0 bases, with 15 bases between. The length of the CDR3 is 18 residues. Germline V gene lookup returns CDR1 SGHRS and CDR2 YFSETQ. The CDR3 reads CASSFRTRVVSGANVLTF. CDR3 in DNA: TGCGCCAGCAGCTTCCGAACACGGGTCGTCTCTGGGGCCAACGTCCTGACTTTC.

This clone was seen many times. The J gene is TRBJ1-6, the V gene TRBV28; the D is unclear. The V end was cut by 3 bases, the J end by 5 bases, with 14 bases between. The CDR3 consists of 16 residues. CDR1 and CDR2 (germline): MDHEN, SYDVKM. Here the CDR3 DNA reads TGTGCCAGCAGTTTTCGCGCAGGCGGTAATAATTCACCCCTCCACTTT. It codes for CASSFRAGGNNSPLHF.

This clone was seen ten or more times. The chain combines TRBV6-6 with TRBJ2-5; D is undetermined. Germline V gene data show CDR1 as MNHNY and CDR2 as SVGAGI (reference sequence). The CDR3 loop spans 15 amino acids. Trimming removed 3 bases at V and 4 bases at J, with 15 bases between. The CDR3 loop reads CASSYRGVTGETQYF. In nucleotides, the CDR3 is TGTGCCAGCAGTTATCGAGGCGTGACGGGAGAGACCCAGTACTTC.

V and J are TRBV3-1 and TRBJ1-1; D is possibly TRBD1 (5 bases). CDR1 is LGHDT and CDR2 is YNNKEL in the germline V gene (reference sequence). There are 14 residues in the CDR3. With 5 bases removed from V and 4 bases from J, the gap between germline ends came to 14 bases. CDR3 sequence reads: CASSSEQGSTEAFF. CDR3 bases: TGTGCCAGCAGCTCCGAGCAGGGTAGCACTGAAGCTTTCTTT.

In its sample, this clone was seen many times. CDR3 bases: TGTGCCAGCAGCGGGGAAGGGAGCTTGAACACTGAAGCTTTCTTT. Translated: CASSGEGSLNTEAFF. The chain joins TRBV5-6 to TRBJ1-1; no clear D gene. Germline V CDR1 and CDR2: SGHDT, YYEEEE. Trimming left V 4 bases short and J 0 bases short, with 13 bases between. The CDR3 runs to 15 residues.

This clone has a count of ten or more. The V call is TRBV10-3, the J call TRBJ2-3, with 8 nucleotides matching TRBD2. Germline values: CDR1 ENHRY, CDR2 SYGVKD. The trim removed 2 bases at V and 3 bases at J, leaving 7 bases unmatched. The CDR3 is made up of 16 amino acids. The CDR3 DNA sequence: TGTGCCATCAGTGAGAGGGCTAGCGGGTTGACAGATACGCAGTATTTT. Translating it yields CAISERASGLTDTQYF.

Turning to this clone: Possible read error: a much larger clone is one base away. The chain is built from TRBV4-2 and TRBJ2-1; 10 nucleotides match TRBD2. The CDR3 extends over 16 amino acids. Germline V CDR1 and CDR2: LGHNA, YNFKEQ. The DNA of the CDR3 is TGTGCCAGCAGCGCGGCACCTGGACTAGCGGACCCTGGCGGCCTCTTC. Amino acid sequence: CASSAAPGLADPGGLF.

This clone came up many times. The chain carries TRBV19 and TRBJ1-1, with D maybe TRBD1 (6 bases). The CDR3 runs to 13 residues. The V end lost 4 bases, the J end lost 4 bases, and 10 bases lay between the germline ends. CDR1 and CDR2 from the germline V gene are LNHDA and SQIVND (reference sequence). In DNA, the CDR3 is TGTGCCAGTAGTAGTCGGACAGTCACTGAAGCTTTCTTT. The encoded protein is CASSSRTVTEAFF. Full variable domain (outside the CDR3, taken from reference TRBV19 and TRBJ1-1): DGGITQSPKYLFRKEGQNVTLSCEQNLNHDAMYWYRQDPGQGLRLIYYSQIVNDFQKGDIAEGYSVSREKKESFPLTVTSAQKNPTAFYLCASSSRTVTEAFFGQGTRLTVV.

The sample holds many counts of this clone. This chain uses TRBV7-9 with TRBJ1-4; TRBD1 is a possible D gene (5 bases). Trimming removed 5 bases from V and 4 bases from J, with 20 bases in between. The CDR3 is 17 amino acids. Germline V gene lookup returns CDR1 SEHNR and CDR2 FQNEAQ (reference sequence). The chain's CDR3 is CASSQWRSGGDNEKLFF. As DNA, the CDR3 is TGTGCCAGCAGCCAGTGGAGGTCTGGGGGGGATAATGAAAAACTGTTTTTT.

This clone was observed many times. This same CDR3 is encoded by further DNA sequences in the sample. The chain carries TRBV28 and TRBJ2-7, with TRBD2 matching 11 bases. V lost 6 bases, J lost 5 bases, and 9 bases stayed unmatched. Germline CDR1 MDHEN, CDR2 SYDVKM. The CDR3 has 15 amino acids. The CDR3, as DNA: TGTGCCAGCAGCTCAACCTTAGCGGGAGGGGACGAGCAGTACTTC. Translating it yields CASSSTLAGGDEQYF.

This clone has more than one count but fewer than ten. This may come from a read error, since a much larger clone is one base off. This rearrangement joins TRBV20-1 to TRBJ1-6, with D uncertain. The CDR3 totals 11 residues. Looked up from germline, CDR1 is DFQATT and CDR2 is SNEGSKA (reference sequence). CDR3 residues: CSARIDSPLRF. The CDR3 nucleotides are TGCAGTGCTAGAATCGACTCACCCCTCCGCTTT.

At least ten counts were recorded for this clone. The DNA of the CDR3 is TGTGCCAGCAGCCCCCAGATCGGGGTAGCCAAAAACATTCAGTACTTC. Encoded protein: CASSPQIGVAKNIQYF. V is TRBV7-2 and J is TRBJ2-4, with a weak D call TRBD2 (5 bases). CDR3 length: 16 amino acids. CDR1 and CDR2 from the germline V gene are SGHTA and FQGNSA. The V end was cut by 5 bases, the J end by 0 bases, with 14 bases between. Variable domain in full (rest from reference TRBV7-2 and TRBJ2-4): GAGVSQSPSNKVTEKGKDVELRCDPISGHTALYWYRQSLGQGLEFLIYFQGNSAPDKSGLPSDRFSAERTGGSVSTLTIQRTQQEDSAVYLCASSPQIGVAKNIQYFGAGTRLSVL.

In this sample, this clone turned up many times. The V and J genes are TRBV28 and TRBJ2-7, with D perhaps TRBD1 or TRBD2 (5 bases each). Trimming took 4 bases from V and 0 from J, leaving 13 bases between them. Looked up from germline, CDR1 is MDHEN and CDR2 is SYDVKM. This CDR3 region has 15 residues. CDR3: CASSSIRGASYEQYF. CDR3 nucleotide sequence: TGTGCCAGCAGTTCAATTCGGGGCGCCTCCTACGAGCAGTACTTC. Looking up the rest from reference TRBV28 and TRBJ2-7 gives the full variable domain: DVKVTQSSRYLVKRTGEKVFLECVQDMDHENMFWYRQDPGLGLRLIYFSYDVKMKEKGDIPEGYSVSREKKERFSLILESASTNQTSMYLCASSSIRGASYEQYFGPGTRLTVT.

The sample holds many counts of this clone. The chain combines TRBV6-5 with TRBJ1-4; D ambiguous. The germline V and J ends were trimmed by 2 bases and 5 bases, with 9 bases remaining between them. The CDR3 sequence is 14 residues long. CDR1 is MNHEY, CDR2 SVGAGI, per germline. The chain's CDR3 is CASSYSAGNEKLFF. CDR3 DNA: TGTGCCAGCAGTTACAGTGCGGGAAATGAAAAACTGTTTTTT.

By sample share, this clone is medium-sized. The V gene is TRBV6-2 or TRBV6-3, the J gene TRBJ1-3; 7 nucleotides match TRBD1. Germline values: CDR1 MNHEY, CDR2 SVGEGT. This CDR3 contains 17 residues. J gave up 0 bases and V 0 bases, and 5 bases lay outside the gene matches. The CDR3 here is CASSYSRGTVSGNTIYF. The CDR3, as DNA: TGTGCCAGCAGTTACTCGAGAGGGACAGTCTCTGGAAACACCATATATTTT.

This clone was detected many times. This rearrangement joins TRBV20-1 to TRBJ2-7; unclear D gene. V was pared by 6 bases and J by 4 bases, with 10 bases between. The germline V gene has CDR1 DFQATT and CDR2 SNEGSKA (reference sequence). The CDR3 extends over 11 amino acids. The DNA for the CDR3 is TGCAGTGCCACCAAGAAATACGAGCAGTACTTC. This gives the protein CSATKKYEQYF.

In this sample, this clone turned up a few times. A much more abundant neighbour one base away suggests this may be a read error. This chain uses TRBV3-1 with TRBJ1-6; D not certain. Germline CDR1 and CDR2: LGHDT and YNNKEL (reference sequence). The CDR3 runs 14 residues. Trimming cost V 4 bases and J 10 bases, with 14 bases left between them. This chain's CDR3 is CASSLEHDVSPLHF. In DNA, the CDR3 is TGTGCCAGCAGCCTCGAACACGATGTGTCACCCCTCCACTTT.

The chain combines TRBV20-1 with TRBJ1-6, with a possible D match to TRBD1 (6 bases). The CDR3 contains 16 residues. The V gene's germline CDR1 is DFQATT and CDR2 SNEGSKA (reference sequence). Between the trimmed V and J ends, which lost 2 bases and 4 bases, there was a span of 15 bases. The CDR3 protein is CSARTPGQPYNSPLHF. Written as DNA, the CDR3 is TGCAGTGCTAGAACCCCAGGACAGCCTTATAATTCACCCCTCCACTTT.

This clone has more than one count but fewer than ten. The V call is TRBV12-3 or TRBV12-4, the J call TRBJ2-5, with TRBD1 identical over 9 bases. The CDR3 has 16 residues. Trimming cost V 8 bases and J 5 bases; bases outside gene matches: 15. The CDR3 loop reads CASLGQGIGRGETQYF. In nucleotides, the CDR3 is TGTGCCAGCCTGGGACAGGGAATCGGGAGAGGCGAGACCCAGTACTTC.